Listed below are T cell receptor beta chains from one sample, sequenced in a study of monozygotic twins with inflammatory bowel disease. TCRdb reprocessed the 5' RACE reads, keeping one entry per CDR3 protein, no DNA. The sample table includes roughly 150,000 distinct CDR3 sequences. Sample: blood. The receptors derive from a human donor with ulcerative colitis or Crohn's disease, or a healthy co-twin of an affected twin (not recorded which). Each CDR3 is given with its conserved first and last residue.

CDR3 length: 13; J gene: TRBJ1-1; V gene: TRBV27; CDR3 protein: CASSFRGNTEAFF
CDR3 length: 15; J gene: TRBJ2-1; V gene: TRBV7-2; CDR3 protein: CASSQGLASNNEQFF
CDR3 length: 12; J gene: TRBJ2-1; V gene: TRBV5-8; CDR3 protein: CASSFSKGEQFF
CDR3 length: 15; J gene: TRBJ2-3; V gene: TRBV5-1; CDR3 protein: CASSLTSGWADTQYF
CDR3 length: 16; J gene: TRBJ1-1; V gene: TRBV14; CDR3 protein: CASSQDLGTGNTEAFF
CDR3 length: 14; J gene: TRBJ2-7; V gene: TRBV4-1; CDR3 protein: CASSPRTDTYEQYF
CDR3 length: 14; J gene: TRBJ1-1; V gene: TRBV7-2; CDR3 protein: CASTLTGLNTEAFF
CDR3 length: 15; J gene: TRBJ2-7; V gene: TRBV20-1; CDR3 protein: CSATRTSGRSYEQYF
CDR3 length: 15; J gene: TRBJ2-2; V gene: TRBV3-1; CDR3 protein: CASSPSNRVSGELFF
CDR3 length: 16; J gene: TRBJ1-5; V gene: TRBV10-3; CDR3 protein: CAISERGQGANQPQHF
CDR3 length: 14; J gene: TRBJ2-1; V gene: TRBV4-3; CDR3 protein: CASSLRTGGNEQFF
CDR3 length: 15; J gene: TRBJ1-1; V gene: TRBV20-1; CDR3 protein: CSARVSTGMNTEAFF
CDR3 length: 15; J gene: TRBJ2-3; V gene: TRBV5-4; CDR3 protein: CASSRRDILTDTQYF
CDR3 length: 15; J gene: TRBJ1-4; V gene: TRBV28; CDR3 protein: CASSLSGALGEKLFF
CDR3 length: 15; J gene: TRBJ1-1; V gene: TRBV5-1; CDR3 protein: CASSRSGQGNTEAFF
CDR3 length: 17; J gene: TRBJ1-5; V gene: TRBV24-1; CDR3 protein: CATSDSGGSFGYQPQHF
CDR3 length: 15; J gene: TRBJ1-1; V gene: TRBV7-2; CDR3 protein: CASSLDPGENTEAFF
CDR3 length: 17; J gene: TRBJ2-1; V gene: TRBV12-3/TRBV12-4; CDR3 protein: CASSLEASGSSYNEQFF
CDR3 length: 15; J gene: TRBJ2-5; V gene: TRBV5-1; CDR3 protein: CASSLVGQSMVSQYF
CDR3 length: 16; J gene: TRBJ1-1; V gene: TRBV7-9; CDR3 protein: CASSPGQGVANTEAFF
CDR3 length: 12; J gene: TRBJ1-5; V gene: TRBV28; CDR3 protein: CASGGGNQPQHF
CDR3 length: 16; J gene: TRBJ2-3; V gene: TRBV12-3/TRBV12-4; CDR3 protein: CASSLSSSGFTDTQYF
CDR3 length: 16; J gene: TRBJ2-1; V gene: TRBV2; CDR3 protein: CASSEAPAALLDEQFF
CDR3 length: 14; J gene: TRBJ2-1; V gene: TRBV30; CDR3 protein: CAWSRGVVDNEQFF
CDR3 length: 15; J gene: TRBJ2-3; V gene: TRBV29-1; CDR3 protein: CSVFDRNHPPYTQYF
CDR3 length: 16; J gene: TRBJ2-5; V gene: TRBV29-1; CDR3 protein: CSTSTRTGQLGETQYF
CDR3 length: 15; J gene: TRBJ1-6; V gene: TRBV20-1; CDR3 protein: CSVRTGSSYNSPLHF
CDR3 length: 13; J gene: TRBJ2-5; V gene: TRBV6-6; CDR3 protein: CASSSKSQETQYF
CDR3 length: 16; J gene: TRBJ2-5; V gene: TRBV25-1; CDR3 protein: CASSSLTGPYQETQYF